The 20 T cell receptor beta chains below come from one sample, sequenced in a study of blood T cell repertoires in COVID-19. Using immunoSEQ multiplex PCR, the repertoire was profiled, and TCRdb retains in-frame clones only, with some absent. The table shows a few hundred thousand clones, with roughly nine tenths occurring only once. Material: PBMCs or T cells enriched from blood (not recorded which). Receptor source: a woman aged 25 to 39 who had recovered from COVID-19.

This chain connects TRBV5-1 to TRBJ2-7; 9 bases match TRBD1. Unmatched junction bases numbered 7, after V lost 3 bases and J lost 3 bases. Germline CDR1 reads SGHRS; CDR2 reads YFSETQ. CDR3 length: 15 amino acids. The CDR3 loop is CASSSQGALGYEQYF. DNA of the CDR3: TGCGCCAGCAGCTCACAGGGGGCTCTCGGCTACGAGCAGTACTTC.

The J gene is TRBJ1-1, the V gene TRBV27; D gene uncertain. V lost 6 bases and J lost 8, with 16 bases in between. The CDR3 sequence is 13 residues long. The germline CDR1 and CDR2 sequences are MNHEY and SMNVEV (reference sequence). The CDR3 reads CASSPIPIAEAFF. CDR3 bases: TGTGCCAGCAGCCCAATTCCCATAGCGGAAGCTTTCTTT.

The chain carries TRBV28 and TRBJ2-5; TRBD2 agrees at 8 bases. V shed 5 bases and J 3 bases; nucleotides not matched to a gene: 2. The CDR3 totals 13 residues. Germline-derived CDR1 and CDR2 are MDHEN and SYDVKM. CDR3 coding DNA: TGTGCCAGCAGTGTACTAGCGGAAGAGACCCAGTACTTC. Amino acid sequence: CASSVLAEETQYF.

In DNA, the CDR3 is TGTGCCAGCAGTGATCGCGACACTGGCTACACCTTC. It encodes CASSDRDTGYTF. The gene calls are TRBV2 and TRBJ1-2; the D is unclear. V was trimmed by 3 bases and J by 7 bases, leaving 9 bases between them. The germline CDR1 and CDR2 sequences are SNHLY and FYNNEI. The CDR3 contains 12 residues.

This rearrangement joins TRBV7-9 to TRBJ1-2, with D hard to call. The CDR3 covers 17 residues. Germline CDR1 is SEHNR and CDR2 is FQNEAQ (reference sequence). V gave up 0 bases and J gave up 3 bases, with 17 bases separating them. This chain's CDR3 is CASSLALAEGWDYGYTF. The CDR3 DNA reads TGTGCCAGCAGCTTAGCGCTGGCGGAGGGTTGGGACTATGGCTACACCTTC.

V and J are TRBV2 and TRBJ1-2, with D uncertain. Germline CDR1 is SNHLY and CDR2 is FYNNEI. The CDR3 spans 13 residues. Trimming left V 3 bases short and J 0 bases short, with 5 bases between. The CDR3: CASSDPANYGYTF. The CDR3 DNA sequence: TGTGCCAGCAGTGATCCAGCTAACTATGGCTACACCTTC. Full variable domain (remainder filled in from reference TRBV2 and TRBJ1-2): EPEVTQTPSHQVTQMGQEVILRCVPISNHLYFYWYRQILGQKVEFLVSFYNNEISEKSEIFDDQFSVERPDGSNFTLKIRSTKLEDSAMYFCASSDPANYGYTFGSGTRLTVV.

The chain employs TRBV5-6 and TRBJ2-1, with D unresolved. Per germline, CDR1 SGHDT and CDR2 YYEEEE. V shed 2 bases and J shed 8 bases, with 11 bases lying between them. CDR3 length equals 13 residues. CDR3 sequence: CASSFSGSDEQFF. The CDR3 DNA follows: TGTGCCAGCAGCTTTTCAGGTTCCGATGAGCAGTTCTTC.

The chain uses TRBV19 and TRBJ1-1; 10 nucleotides match TRBD1. J was trimmed by 3 bases and V by 8 bases; bases with no gene match: 9. The germline gives CDR1 LNHDA, CDR2 SQIVND (reference sequence). The CDR3 is 15 amino acids. The CDR3, as DNA: TGTGCCAGTGAGGCCCGGGACAGGGGATACACTGAAGCTTTCTTT. Its translation: CASEARDRGYTEAFF.

This clone has more than one count but fewer than ten. Other nucleotide sequences in the sample specify the same CDR3. The gene calls are TRBV28 and TRBJ1-2; TRBD1 matches at 8 bases. Per the germline V gene, CDR1 is MDHEN and CDR2 is SYDVKM. V gave up 8 bases and J gave up 2 bases; unmatched junction bases: 4. The CDR3 consists of 13 residues. DNA of the CDR3: TGTGCCAGCCGACAGGGGCCCAACTATGGCTACACCTTC. It yields the protein CASRQGPNYGYTF.

The CDR3 region is CASSPGTGDKQYF. In DNA, the CDR3 is TGTGCCAGCAGTCCCGGGACAGGGGATAAGCAGTACTTC. This chain links TRBV28 with TRBJ2-7, with 10 positions matching TRBD1. V lost 5 bases, J lost 8 bases, and 6 bases stayed unmatched. Germline-derived CDR1 and CDR2 are MDHEN and SYDVKM. This CDR3 contains 13 residues.

V and J are TRBV19 and TRBJ1-1, with D unresolved. The CDR3 is 13 residues long. V was clipped by 3 bases and J by 7 bases, with 12 bases between them. CDR1 and CDR2 (germline): LNHDA, SQIVND (reference sequence). The CDR3 nucleotides are TGTGCCAGTAGTATTTGGGGAGCGGGTGAAGCTTTCTTT. It yields the protein CASSIWGAGEAFF.

This clone was seen just once. The chain combines TRBV5-6 with TRBJ2-7; D not certain. There are 12 residues in the CDR3. The V end lost 2 bases, the J end lost 2 bases, and 5 bases lay between the germline ends. CDR1 is SGHDT, CDR2 YYEEEE, per germline. This CDR3 reads CASSFRAYEQYF. The CDR3 DNA reads TGTGCCAGCAGCTTCCGTGCCTACGAGCAGTACTTC.

The chain employs TRBV6-1 and TRBJ2-7; maybe TRBD2 (5 bases). This CDR3 comprises 13 residues. V dropped 2 bases and J dropped 4 bases, with 9 bases sitting between them. Germline CDR1 is MNHNS and CDR2 is SASEGT. The CDR3 DNA sequence: TGTGCCAGCAGTGAATTTCGGGATTACGAGCAGTACTTC. Translation: CASSEFRDYEQYF.

V usage is TRBV2 and J usage is TRBJ1-2; D unclear. V lost 9 bases, J lost 4 bases, and 15 bases lay in between. The CDR3 totals 13 residues. Germline V gene data show CDR1 as SNHLY and CDR2 as FYNNEI. Here the CDR3 reads CASRGGSLYGYTF. In DNA, the CDR3 is TGTGCCAGTCGGGGAGGAAGCCTCTATGGCTACACCTTC.

This rearrangement joins TRBV6-6 to TRBJ2-3, with D tentatively TRBD2 (6 bases). The CDR3 totals 17 residues. Germline V gives CDR1 MNHNY, CDR2 SVGAGI (reference sequence). V gave up 5 bases and J gave up 1 base, with 19 bases separating them. The CDR3 sequence is CASSPRRNSGGTDTQYF. The CDR3 DNA follows: TGTGCCAGCAGTCCCCGAAGAAATAGCGGAGGCACAGATACGCAGTATTTT.

J is TRBJ2-7 and V is TRBV5-1, with a possible D match to TRBD2 (5 bases). CDR1 is SGHRS and CDR2 is YFSETQ in the germline V gene. This CDR3 is built from 15 residues. The germline V and J ends were trimmed by 1 base and 6 bases, with 17 bases remaining between them. The CDR3 nucleotides are TGCGCCAGCAGCTTGCGGGAACCGGATTTTGGCGAGCAGTACTTC. Its translation: CASSLREPDFGEQYF.

The rearrangement links TRBV19 to TRBJ1-5; D is unclear. Germline V gene data show CDR1 as LNHDA and CDR2 as SQIVND (reference sequence). V dropped 7 bases and J dropped 0 bases, with 10 bases sitting between them. The CDR3 runs to 14 residues. This CDR3 is CASTSRYSNQPQHF. The CDR3 nucleotides read TGTGCCAGTACCTCGAGATATAGCAATCAGCCCCAGCATTTT.

The V call is TRBV19, the J call TRBJ2-1; 9 bases are a match to TRBD2. Germline values: CDR1 LNHDA, CDR2 SQIVND (reference sequence). The CDR3 has 16 amino acids. The junction had 15 bases not matched to a gene; V was cut back by 7 bases and J by 8 bases. The CDR3 spells CASTSFLSLAGDEQFF. The CDR3 DNA is TGTGCCAGTACCTCATTCCTCAGTTTAGCGGGGGATGAGCAGTTCTTC.

The sample holds one count of this clone. V usage is TRBV11-3 and J usage is TRBJ2-3; TRBD2 is a possible D gene (7 bases). CDR3 size: 16 residues. In germline, CDR1 is SGHNT, CDR2 YENEEA. V was shortened by 4 bases and J by 1 base, with 15 bases between the two germline ends. The CDR3 DNA reads TGTGCCAGCAGCTCACTCGGGGGGCCAGGCACAGATACGCAGTATTTT. This gives the protein CASSSLGGPGTDTQYF.

This chain uses TRBV29-1 with TRBJ1-2, with D possibly being TRBD1 (6 bases). This CDR3 comprises 14 residues. Trimming stripped 6 bases from V and 0 bases from J, with 14 bases between. Per the germline V gene, CDR1 is SQVTM and CDR2 is ANQGSEA. The chain's CDR3 is CSVEPTGTNYGYTF. CDR3 bases: TGCAGCGTGGAACCGACAGGTACTAACTATGGCTACACCTTC.